This is a list of T cell receptor beta chains from one sample in a study of PD-L1 blockade in urothelial cancer. Here immunoSEQ multiplex PCR was the method, and the copy in TCRdb shows in-frame clones only, minus some. This table has 130,000 or so clones, approximately 84% appearing once. Sequencing used PBMCs, obtained around atezolizumab (anti-PD-L1) treatment. The receptors shown here come from a man aged 50-59 years with urothelial cancer. The CDR3 runs from the conserved cysteine through the conserved F or W. Each record gives: D gene, J gene, clone size, V gene, CDR3 protein, CDR3 DNA. D genes are given only for firm matches. Clone sizes are given selectively: once, few, many, or a class where the clone is expanded.

D: NA
J: TRBJ1-4
size: NA
V: TRBV5-8
CDR3: CASSLGAGVYEKLFF
DNA: TGTGCCAGCAGCTTGGGCGCAGGGGTATACGAAAAACTGTTTTTT

D: TRBD2
J: TRBJ2-7
size: NA
V: TRBV7-6
CDR3: CASSQHLGGTYEQYF
DNA: TGTGCCAGCAGCCAACATCTGGGGGGGACCTACGAGCAGTACTTC

D: NA
J: TRBJ2-7
size: NA
V: TRBV28
CDR3: CASSITGYEQYF
DNA: TGTGCCAGCAGTATAACAGGGTACGAGCAGTACTTC

D: NA
J: TRBJ1-5
size: NA
V: TRBV9
CDR3: CASSLGSGNSNQPQHF
DNA: TGTGCCAGCAGCCTCGGGTCCGGAAATAGCAATCAGCCCCAGCATTTT

D: NA
J: TRBJ2-3
size: NA
V: TRBV10-3
CDR3: CAISGGGAARHTQYF
DNA: TGTGCCATCAGTGGTGGGGGGGCCGCCCGGCATACGCAGTATTTT

D: NA
J: TRBJ2-1
size: NA
V: TRBV6-6
CDR3: CASSYSSVQEGEQFF
DNA: TGTGCCAGCAGTTACTCGAGTGTCCAGGAGGGCGAGCAGTTCTTC

D: NA
J: TRBJ1-3
size: NA
V: TRBV4-1
CDR3: CASSQDRKVHTIYF
DNA: TGCGCCAGCAGCCAAGACAGGAAAGTTCACACCATATATTTT

D: TRBD1
J: TRBJ2-7
size: NA
V: TRBV6-5
CDR3: CASSETITGVYEQYF
DNA: TGTGCCAGCAGCGAGACTATTACAGGGGTCTACGAGCAGTACTTC

D: NA
J: TRBJ2-5
size: NA
V: TRBV7-9
CDR3: CASSDPREKETQYF
DNA: TGTGCCAGCAGCGATCCCAGGGAAAAAGAGACCCAGTACTTC

D: TRBD2
J: TRBJ2-1
size: NA
V: TRBV6-5
CDR3: CATRHYAGGIDEQFF
DNA: TGTGCCACCAGACATTATGCGGGAGGGATCGATGAGCAGTTCTTC

D: NA
J: TRBJ2-7
size: NA
V: TRBV5-1
CDR3: CASSSGQPYEQYF
DNA: TGCGCCAGCAGCTCCGGACAGCCCTACGAGCAGTACTTC

D: TRBD1
J: TRBJ2-7
size: NA
V: TRBV27
CDR3: CASSLGQGIYEQYF
DNA: TGTGCCAGCAGTTTGGGACAGGGAATCTACGAGCAGTACTTC

D: NA
J: TRBJ2-1
size: few
V: TRBV19
CDR3: CASSRVNEQFF
DNA: TGTGCCAGTAGTAGAGTCAATGAGCAGTTCTTC

D: TRBD2
J: TRBJ2-3
size: NA
V: TRBV7-9
CDR3: CASSRTRTSTDTQYF
DNA: TGTGCCAGCAGCAGGACTAGAACTAGCACAGATACGCAGTATTTT

D: TRBD1
J: TRBJ2-2
size: NA
V: TRBV2
CDR3: CASSERQGASGELFF
DNA: TGTGCCAGCAGTGAGCGACAGGGGGCGTCCGGGGAGCTGTTTTTT

D: NA
J: TRBJ2-2
size: NA
V: TRBV5-5
CDR3: CASSLADRDTGELFF
DNA: TGTGCCAGCAGCTTGGCCGACAGAGACACCGGGGAGCTGTTTTTT

D: TRBD2
J: TRBJ2-7
size: NA
V: TRBV2
CDR3: CASSEGLAGGRGEQYF
DNA: TGTGCCAGCAGTGAAGGGTTGGCGGGAGGGAGGGGCGAGCAGTACTTC

D: NA
J: TRBJ1-1
size: NA
V: TRBV25-1
CDR3: CASSGGQGYTEAFF
DNA: TGTGCCAGCAGTGGGGGGCAGGGATACACTGAAGCTTTCTTT

D: NA
J: TRBJ2-4
size: once
V: TRBV2
CDR3: CASAGVAKNIQYF
DNA: TGTGCCAGCGCAGGGGTAGCCAAAAACATTCAGTACTTC

D: NA
J: TRBJ2-1
size: few
V: TRBV4-2
CDR3: CASSQVRGLSYNEQFF
DNA: TGTGCCAGCAGCCAAGTTAGGGGATTATCCTACAATGAGCAGTTCTTC

D: NA
J: TRBJ2-7
size: NA
V: TRBV6-5
CDR3: CASSPPGLRSHEQYF
DNA: TGTGCCAGCAGTCCCCCGGGACTTCGATCCCACGAGCAGTACTTC

D: NA
J: TRBJ2-1
size: NA
V: TRBV7-2
CDR3: CASRSGWLASNEQFF
DNA: TGTGCCAGCAGATCGGGTTGGCTAGCGAGCAATGAGCAGTTCTTC

D: NA
J: TRBJ2-7
size: NA
V: TRBV21-1
CDR3: CASSNPTGPYEQYF
DNA: TGTGCCAGCAGCAACCCGACAGGTCCCTACGAGCAGTACTTC

D: NA
J: TRBJ1-6
size: few
V: TRBV6-5
CDR3: CASSRYRTYNSPLHF
DNA: TGTGCCAGCAGTCGGTACAGGACCTATAATTCACCCCTCCACTTT

D: NA
J: TRBJ2-1
size: few
V: TRBV19
CDR3: CASSILQGTNEQFF
DNA: TGTGCCAGTAGTATACTCCAGGGGACAAATGAGCAGTTCTTC

D: NA
J: TRBJ1-1
size: few
V: TRBV5-1
CDR3: CASPKMNTEAFF
DNA: TGCGCCAGCCCAAAAATGAACACTGAAGCTTTCTTT

D: TRBD1
J: TRBJ1-2
size: NA
V: TRBV30
CDR3: CAWSTGQGEGGYTF
DNA: TGTGCCTGGAGCACGGGACAGGGGGAGGGTGGCTACACCTTC

D: NA
J: TRBJ2-3
size: NA
V: TRBV19
CDR3: CASSPGGGLGDTQYF
DNA: TGTGCCAGTAGTCCCGGAGGAGGCCTGGGGGATACGCAGTATTTT

D: NA
J: TRBJ2-7
size: NA
V: TRBV28
CDR3: CASSPRVDRFSF
DNA: TGTGCCAGCAGTCCTAGGGTCGACAGGTTCTCCTTC

D: TRBD2
J: TRBJ2-7
size: NA
V: TRBV5-1
CDR3: CASSRTGTSGSYHEQYF
DNA: TGCGCCAGCAGCAGAACCGGGACTAGCGGGAGCTACCACGAGCAGTACTTC

D: TRBD2
J: TRBJ2-2
size: NA
V: TRBV5-5
CDR3: CASSQREGQSGELFF
DNA: TGTGCCAGCAGTCAGCGGGAAGGGCAATCCGGGGAGCTGTTTTTT

D: NA
J: TRBJ1-2
size: NA
V: TRBV2
CDR3: CASTKREAFDYGYTF
DNA: TGTGCCAGCACGAAGCGGGAGGCCTTCGACTATGGCTACACCTTC

D: NA
J: TRBJ2-1
size: few
V: TRBV19
CDR3: CASSIGGLNEQFF
DNA: TGTGCCAGTAGTATCGGCGGGCTCAATGAGCAGTTCTTC

D: NA
J: TRBJ1-6
size: few
V: TRBV30
CDR3: CAWRALYNSPLHF
DNA: TGTGCCTGGAGGGCTCTCTATAATTCACCCCTCCACTTT

D: NA
J: TRBJ1-2
size: NA
V: TRBV27
CDR3: CASSPPTSGGNYGYTF
DNA: TGTGCCAGCAGTCCTCCCACTAGCGGCGGAAACTATGGCTACACCTTC

D: TRBD2
J: TRBJ2-1
size: NA
V: TRBV5-1
CDR3: CASSLSGGGYNEQFF
DNA: TGCGCCAGCAGCTTGAGCGGGGGGGGCTACAATGAGCAGTTCTTC

D: TRBD2
J: TRBJ2-6
size: NA
V: TRBV15
CDR3: CATSRGGGSGANVLTF
DNA: TGTGCCACCAGTCGGGGCGGGGGATCTGGGGCCAACGTCCTGACTTTC

D: TRBD2
J: TRBJ2-7
size: NA
V: TRBV4-2
CDR3: CASSQAGLAGYEQYF
DNA: TGTGCCAGCAGCCAAGCGGGACTAGCGGGTTACGAGCAGTACTTC

D: NA
J: TRBJ2-7
size: NA
V: TRBV2
CDR3: CASSESTGLGSYEQYF
DNA: TGTGCCAGCAGTGAATCAACAGGGCTGGGCTCCTACGAGCAGTACTTC

D: TRBD2
J: TRBJ2-1
size: NA
V: TRBV10-2
CDR3: CASSEPRLAGHEQFF
DNA: TGCGCCAGCAGTGAGCCTCGACTAGCGGGACATGAGCAGTTCTTC

D: NA
J: TRBJ2-7
size: NA
V: TRBV15
CDR3: CATSSGPFYEQYF
DNA: TGTGCCACCAGCTCAGGGCCCTTCTACGAGCAGTACTTC

D: NA
J: TRBJ1-1
size: few
V: TRBV28
CDR3: CASSSRWGDGTEAFF
DNA: TGTGCCAGCAGTTCCCGATGGGGGGACGGCACTGAAGCTTTCTTT

D: NA
J: TRBJ1-6
size: NA
V: TRBV9
CDR3: CASSANRGYNSPLHF
DNA: TGTGCCAGCAGCGCGAATAGGGGGTATAATTCACCCCTCCACTTT

D: TRBD1
J: TRBJ1-1
size: NA
V: TRBV27
CDR3: CASSLRGGNTEAFF
DNA: TGTGCCAGCAGTTTAAGAGGGGGCAACACTGAAGCTTTCTTT

D: NA
J: TRBJ2-1
size: NA
V: TRBV27
CDR3: CAIRPGGKYNEQFF
DNA: TGTGCCATCCGACCGGGGGGCAAGTACAATGAGCAGTTCTTC

D: TRBD2
J: TRBJ2-7
size: NA
V: TRBV10-3
CDR3: CAISEPAGGSYEQYF
DNA: TGTGCCATCAGTGAGCCAGCGGGAGGCTCCTACGAGCAGTACTTC

D: TRBD1
J: TRBJ1-2
size: NA
V: TRBV4-1
CDR3: CASSQDGTGDYGYTF
DNA: TGCGCCAGCAGCCAGGATGGGACAGGGGACTATGGCTACACCTTC